One sample yielded the 12 T cell receptor beta chains listed below, sequenced in a study of T cell responses to AZD1222 COVID-19 vaccine. Repertoires were generated with immunoSEQ multiplex PCR, while TCRdb's copy carries only in-frame clones and drops some. The sample has about 160,000 clones; roughly 90% are singletons. The input for sequencing was peripheral blood, taken 28 days after the second AZD1222 dose. The receptor set was obtained from an adult who received the AZD1222 COVID-19 vaccine.

This CDR3 reads CASNQVNQPQHF. The CDR3 nucleotides are TGTGCCAGCAATCAGGTAAATCAGCCCCAGCATTTT. The V call is TRBV6-5, the J call TRBJ1-5; unclear D gene. The germline gives CDR1 MNHEY, CDR2 SVGAGI. The CDR3 runs to 12 residues. Trimming stripped 7 bases from V and 4 bases from J, with 8 bases between.

The CDR3 region is CASSLSGGQGSYGYTF. The CDR3 DNA follows: TGTGCCAGCAGCTTATCTGGAGGACAGGGTAGTTATGGCTACACCTTC. The rearrangement links TRBV11-2 to TRBJ1-2; 8 nucleotides align to TRBD1. CDR1 is SGHAT and CDR2 is FQNNGV in the germline V gene. The V segment lost 2 bases and the J segment 5 bases; nucleotides outside the gene matches: 10. The CDR3 runs to 16 residues.

The chain carries TRBV5-1 and TRBJ1-6; maybe TRBD1 (5 bases). Germline V gene lookup returns CDR1 SGHRS and CDR2 YFSETQ. With 0 bases removed from V and 7 bases from J, the gap between germline ends came to 17 bases. This CDR3 spans 17 amino acids. The DNA for the CDR3 is TGCGCCAGCAGCTTGGTATCCGGCGGGGGACCCAATTCACCCCTCCACTTT. Protein product: CASSLVSGGGPNSPLHF. Full variable domain (remainder filled in from reference TRBV5-1 and TRBJ1-6): KAGVTQTPRYLIKTRGQQVTLSCSPISGHRSVSWYQQTPGQGLQFLFEYFSETQRNKGNFPGRFSGRQFSNSRSEMNVSTLELGDSALYLCASSLVSGGGPNSPLHFGNGTRLTVT.

The genes are TRBV4-1 and TRBJ2-7; 7 bases fit TRBD2. V dropped 2 bases and J dropped 4; count of bases not matched to a gene: 11. The CDR3 loop spans 16 amino acids. Per the germline V gene, CDR1 is MGHRA and CDR2 is YSYEKL. The CDR3 nucleotides are TGCGCCAGCAGCCAACCGGGCGGGGGAAGATGGTACGAGCAGTACTTC. Encoded protein: CASSQPGGGRWYEQYF.

This clone has a single count. The rearrangement uses TRBV6-5 and TRBJ2-7, with D possibly TRBD1 on 6 matching bases. CDR3 length: 15 amino acids. V was pared by 8 bases and J by 1 base, with 18 bases between. CDR1 MNHEY and CDR2 SVGAGI come from the germline V gene. The CDR3 loop reads CASGLPRGNSYEQYF. Here the CDR3 DNA reads TGTGCCAGCGGCCTCCCAAGGGGGAATTCCTACGAGCAGTACTTC.

V and J are TRBV6-5 and TRBJ1-1; TRBD1 matches 9 bases. V was pared by 9 bases and J by 4 bases, with 3 bases of the junction left unmatched. In germline, CDR1 is MNHEY, CDR2 SVGAGI. This CDR3 is built from 12 residues. The CDR3 DNA reads as TGTGCCAGTAACAGGGGGCGCACTGAAGCTTTCTTT. Translated, it gives CASNRGRTEAFF.

The chain carries TRBV5-4 and TRBJ1-1; weak D call: TRBD1 (5 bases). The germline V gene has CDR1 SGHNT and CDR2 YYREEE (reference sequence). The V end lost 0 bases, the J end lost 9 bases, and 9 bases lay between the germline ends. The CDR3 is made up of 12 amino acids. This CDR3 reads CASSLDGTQAFF. CDR3 sequence (DNA): TGTGCCAGCAGCTTGGACGGGACTCAAGCTTTCTTT.

V usage is TRBV5-1 and J usage is TRBJ1-6; D is perhaps TRBD1 (6 bases). V lost 1 base and J lost 7, with 12 bases in between. The CDR3 loop spans 15 amino acids. The germline V gene has CDR1 SGHRS and CDR2 YFSETQ. This chain's CDR3 is CASSLFAGANSPLHF. Here the CDR3 DNA reads TGCGCCAGCAGCTTGTTTGCGGGGGCAAATTCACCCCTCCACTTT. Supplemented by reference TRBV5-1 and TRBJ1-6, the full variable domain reads KAGVTQTPRYLIKTRGQQVTLSCSPISGHRSVSWYQQTPGQGLQFLFEYFSETQRNKGNFPGRFSGRQFSNSRSEMNVSTLELGDSALYLCASSLFAGANSPLHFGNGTRLTVT.

The chain has TRBV5-4 and TRBJ2-2; possible D gene TRBD2, 7 bases. Germline values: CDR1 SGHNT, CDR2 YYREEE (reference sequence). The CDR3 has 17 amino acids. V was clipped by 4 bases and J by 0 bases, with 16 bases between them. DNA for the CDR3: TGTGCCAGCAGCCGATCGGGGGGCCCGGCGAACACCGGGGAGCTGTTTTTT. It yields the protein CASSRSGGPANTGELFF. The whole variable domain, filled in from reference TRBV5-4 and TRBJ2-2, reads ETGVTQSPTHLIKTRGQQVTLRCSSQSGHNTVSWYQQALGQGPQFIFQYYREEENGRGNFPPRFSGLQFPNYSSELNVNALELDDSALYLCASSRSGGPANTGELFFGEGSRLTVL.

The V call is TRBV7-8, the J call TRBJ1-1; D is uncertain. Germline values: CDR1 SGHVS, CDR2 FQNEAQ. The CDR3 extends over 14 amino acids. V dropped 4 bases and J dropped 10 bases, with 19 bases sitting between them. The CDR3 loop is CASSSAGGFIVAFF. The CDR3, as DNA: TGTGCCAGCAGCTCCGCGGGAGGATTTATTGTAGCTTTCTTT.

The chain joins TRBV2 to TRBJ1-2; D not resolved. V gave up 6 bases and J gave up 8 bases, with 10 bases separating them. Germline lookup yields CDR1 SNHLY and CDR2 FYNNEI. The CDR3 runs 11 residues. In DNA form, the CDR3 reads TGTGCCAGCAGCGTCCTAGGAGGCTACACCTTC. This sequence encodes CASSVLGGYTF.

V gene TRBV4-1 combines with J gene TRBJ1-3, with a weak D call TRBD1 (5 bases). V lost 5 bases, J lost 1 base, and 15 bases lay in between. The germline V gene encodes CDR1 MGHRA and CDR2 YSYEKL. The CDR3 extends over 16 amino acids. For the CDR3, the DNA is TGCGCCAGCAGCTCCGCTCCAGGGCTGTCTGGAAACACCATATATTTT. Its translation: CASSSAPGLSGNTIYF.